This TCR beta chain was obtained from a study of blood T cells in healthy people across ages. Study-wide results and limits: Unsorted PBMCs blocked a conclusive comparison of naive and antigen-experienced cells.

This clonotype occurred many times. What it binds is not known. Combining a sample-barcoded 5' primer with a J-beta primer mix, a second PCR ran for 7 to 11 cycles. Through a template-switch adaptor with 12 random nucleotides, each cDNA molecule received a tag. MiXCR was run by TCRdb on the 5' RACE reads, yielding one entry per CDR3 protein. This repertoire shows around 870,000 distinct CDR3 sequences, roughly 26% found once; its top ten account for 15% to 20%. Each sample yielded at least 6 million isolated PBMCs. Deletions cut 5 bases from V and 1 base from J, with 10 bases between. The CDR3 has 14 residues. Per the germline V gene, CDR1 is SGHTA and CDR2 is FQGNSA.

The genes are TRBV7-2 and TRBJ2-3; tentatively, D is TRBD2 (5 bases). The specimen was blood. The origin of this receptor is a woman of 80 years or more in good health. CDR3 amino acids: CASSQNSGTDTQYF. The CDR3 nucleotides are TGTGCCAGCAGCCAAAATAGCGGCACAGATACGCAGTATTTT.